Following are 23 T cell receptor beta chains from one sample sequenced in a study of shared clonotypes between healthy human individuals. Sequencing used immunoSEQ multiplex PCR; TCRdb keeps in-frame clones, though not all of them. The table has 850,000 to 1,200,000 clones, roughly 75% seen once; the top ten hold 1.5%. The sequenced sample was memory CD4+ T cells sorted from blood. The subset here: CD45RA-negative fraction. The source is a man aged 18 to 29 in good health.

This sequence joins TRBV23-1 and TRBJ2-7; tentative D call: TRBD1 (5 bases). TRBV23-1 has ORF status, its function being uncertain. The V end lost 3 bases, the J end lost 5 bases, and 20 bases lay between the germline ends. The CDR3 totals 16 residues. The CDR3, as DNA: TGCGCCAGCAGTCAGATAGGGCAGGGTCAGGGCAACGAGCAGTACTTC. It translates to CASSQIGQGQGNEQYF.

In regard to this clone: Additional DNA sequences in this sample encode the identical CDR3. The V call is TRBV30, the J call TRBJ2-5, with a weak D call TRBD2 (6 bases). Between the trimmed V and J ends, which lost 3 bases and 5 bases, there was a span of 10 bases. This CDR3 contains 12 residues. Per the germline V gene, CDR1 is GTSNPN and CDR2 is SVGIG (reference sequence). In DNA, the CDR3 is TGTGCCTGGAGCGCGGGGCGTGAGACCCAGTACTTC. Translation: CAWSAGRETQYF.

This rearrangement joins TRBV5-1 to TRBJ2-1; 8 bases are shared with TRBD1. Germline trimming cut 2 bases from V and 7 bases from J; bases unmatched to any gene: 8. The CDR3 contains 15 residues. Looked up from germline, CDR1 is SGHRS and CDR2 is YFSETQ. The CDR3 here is CASSLGQGNGNEQFF. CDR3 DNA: TGCGCCAGCAGCTTAGGACAGGGTAATGGAAATGAGCAGTTCTTC.

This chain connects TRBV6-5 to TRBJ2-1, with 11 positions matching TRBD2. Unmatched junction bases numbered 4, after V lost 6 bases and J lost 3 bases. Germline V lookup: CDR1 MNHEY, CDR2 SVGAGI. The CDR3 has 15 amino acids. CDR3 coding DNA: TGTGCCAGCAGGAGCACTAGCGGGAGCTACAATGAGCAGTTCTTC. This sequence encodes CASRSTSGSYNEQFF.

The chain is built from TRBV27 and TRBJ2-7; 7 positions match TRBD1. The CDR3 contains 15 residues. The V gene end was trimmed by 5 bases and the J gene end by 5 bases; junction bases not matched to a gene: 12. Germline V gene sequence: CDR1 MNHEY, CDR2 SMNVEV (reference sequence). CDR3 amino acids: CASSTRQGGVNEQYF. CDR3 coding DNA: TGTGCCAGCAGTACTAGACAGGGCGGTGTCAACGAGCAGTACTTC.

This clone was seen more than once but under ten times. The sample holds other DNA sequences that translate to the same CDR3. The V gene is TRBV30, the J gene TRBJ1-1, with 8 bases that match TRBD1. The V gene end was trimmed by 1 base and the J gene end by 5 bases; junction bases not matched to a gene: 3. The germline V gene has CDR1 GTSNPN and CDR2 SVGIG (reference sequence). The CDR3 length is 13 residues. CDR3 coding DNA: TGTGCCTGGAGTGAACAGGGGGGGACTGAAGCTTTCTTT. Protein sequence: CAWSEQGGTEAFF.

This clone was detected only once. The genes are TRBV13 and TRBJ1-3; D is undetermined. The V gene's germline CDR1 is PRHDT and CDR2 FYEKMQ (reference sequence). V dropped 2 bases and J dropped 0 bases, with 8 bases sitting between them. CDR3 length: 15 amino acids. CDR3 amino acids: CASSLSGNSGNTIYF. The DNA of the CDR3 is TGTGCCAGCAGCTTATCAGGCAACTCTGGAAACACCATATATTTT.

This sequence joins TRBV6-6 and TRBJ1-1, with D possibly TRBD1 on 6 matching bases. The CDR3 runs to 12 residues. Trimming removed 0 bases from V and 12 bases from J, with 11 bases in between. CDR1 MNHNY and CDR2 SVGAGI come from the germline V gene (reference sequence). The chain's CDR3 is CASSYSTGGSFF. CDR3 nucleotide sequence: TGTGCCAGCAGTTACTCGACAGGTGGATCTTTCTTT.

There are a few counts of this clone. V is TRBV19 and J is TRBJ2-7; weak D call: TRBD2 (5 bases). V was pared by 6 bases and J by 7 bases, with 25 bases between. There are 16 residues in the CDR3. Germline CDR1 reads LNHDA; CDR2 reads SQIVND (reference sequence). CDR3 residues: CASSALRLVGASEQYF. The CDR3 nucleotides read TGTGCCAGTAGCGCCCTGAGGTTAGTGGGAGCGTCTGAGCAGTACTTC.

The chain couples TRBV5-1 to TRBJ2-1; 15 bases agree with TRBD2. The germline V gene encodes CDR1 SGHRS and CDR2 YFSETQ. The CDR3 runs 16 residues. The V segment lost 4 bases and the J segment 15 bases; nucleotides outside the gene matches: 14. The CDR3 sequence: CASSPPSGLAGGRPFF. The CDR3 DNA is TGCGCCAGCAGCCCTCCTTCGGGACTAGCGGGAGGCCGTCCGTTCTTC.

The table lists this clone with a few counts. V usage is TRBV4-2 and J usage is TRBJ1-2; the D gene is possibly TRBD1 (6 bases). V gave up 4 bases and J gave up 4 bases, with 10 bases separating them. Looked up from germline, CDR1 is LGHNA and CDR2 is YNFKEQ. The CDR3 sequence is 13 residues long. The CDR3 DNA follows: TGTGCCAGCAGCCGTGGGGACACCTATGGCTACACCTTC. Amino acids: CASSRGDTYGYTF.

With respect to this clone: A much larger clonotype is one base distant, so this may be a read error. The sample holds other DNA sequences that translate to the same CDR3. The DNA for the CDR3 is TGTGCCAGCAGTTTAGAGGAGACCCAGTACTTC. Translated: CASSLEETQYF. The chain has TRBV28 and TRBJ2-5; D is ambiguous. The germline V and J ends were trimmed by 2 bases and 5 bases, with 3 bases remaining between them. The CDR3 has 11 amino acids. The germline gives CDR1 MDHEN, CDR2 SYDVKM.

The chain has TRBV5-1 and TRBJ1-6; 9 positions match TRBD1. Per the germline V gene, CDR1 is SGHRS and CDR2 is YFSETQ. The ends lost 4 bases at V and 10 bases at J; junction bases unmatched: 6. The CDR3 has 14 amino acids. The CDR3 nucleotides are TGCGCCAGCAGCCAGGGACAGGGTGGATCACCCCTCCACTTT. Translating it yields CASSQGQGGSPLHF.

In nucleotides, the CDR3 is TGTGCCAGCAGCTTGGACAGGGTTAATGAGCAGTTCTTC. The encoded protein is CASSLDRVNEQFF. V and J are TRBV5-4 and TRBJ2-1, with D possibly matching TRBD1 (6 bases). The CDR3 consists of 13 residues. Deletions cut 0 bases from V and 7 bases from J, with 8 bases between. CDR1 and CDR2 (germline): SGHNT, YYREEE (reference sequence). Drawing the rest from reference TRBV5-4 and TRBJ2-1, the complete variable domain is ETGVTQSPTHLIKTRGQQVTLRCSSQSGHNTVSWYQQALGQGPQFIFQYYREEENGRGNFPPRFSGLQFPNYSSELNVNALELDDSALYLCASSLDRVNEQFFGPGTRLTVL.

The CDR3 DNA is TGTGCCAGCAGCTTAGTTATCAACACTGAAGCTTTCTTT. It codes for CASSLVINTEAFF. The V call is TRBV7-8, the J call TRBJ1-1; D not resolved. Germline V gene data show CDR1 as SGHVS and CDR2 as FQNEAQ. This CDR3 region has 13 residues. With 1 base removed from V and 2 bases from J, the gap between germline ends came to 5 bases. Based on the CDR3 plus reference TRBV7-8 and TRBJ1-1, the full variable domain is GAGVSQSPRYKVAKRGQDVALRCDPISGHVSLFWYQQALGQGPEFLTYFQNEAQLDKSGLPSDRFFAERPEGSVSTLKIQRTQQEDSAVYLCASSLVINTEAFFGQGTRLTVV.

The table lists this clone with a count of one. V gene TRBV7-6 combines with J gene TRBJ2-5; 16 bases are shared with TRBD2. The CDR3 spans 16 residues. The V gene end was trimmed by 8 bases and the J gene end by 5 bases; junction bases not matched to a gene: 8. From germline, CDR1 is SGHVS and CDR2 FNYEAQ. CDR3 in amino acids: CASLGTSGGALETQYF. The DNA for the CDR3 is TGTGCCAGCTTAGGGACTAGCGGGGGGGCCTTGGAGACCCAGTACTTC.

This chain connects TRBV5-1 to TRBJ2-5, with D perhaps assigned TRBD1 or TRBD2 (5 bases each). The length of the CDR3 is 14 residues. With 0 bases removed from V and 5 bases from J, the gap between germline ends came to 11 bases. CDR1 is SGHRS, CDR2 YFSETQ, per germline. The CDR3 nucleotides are TGCGCCAGCAGCTTGGGGGGGTCGCGGGAGACCCAGTACTTC. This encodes CASSLGGSRETQYF.

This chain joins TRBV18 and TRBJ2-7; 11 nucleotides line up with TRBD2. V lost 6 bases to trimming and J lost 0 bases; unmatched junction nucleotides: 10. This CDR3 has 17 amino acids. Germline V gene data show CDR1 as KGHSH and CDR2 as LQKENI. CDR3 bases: TGTGCCAGCTCGCATGCCTCGGGACTAGCGGACTCCTACGAGCAGTACTTC. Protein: CASSHASGLADSYEQYF.

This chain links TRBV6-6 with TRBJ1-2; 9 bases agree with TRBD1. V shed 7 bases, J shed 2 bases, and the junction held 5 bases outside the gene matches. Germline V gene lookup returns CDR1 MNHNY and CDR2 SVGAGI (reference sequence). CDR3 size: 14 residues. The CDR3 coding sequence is TGTGCCAGCACGGGGACAGGGAAAAACTATGGCTACACCTTC. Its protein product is CASTGTGKNYGYTF.

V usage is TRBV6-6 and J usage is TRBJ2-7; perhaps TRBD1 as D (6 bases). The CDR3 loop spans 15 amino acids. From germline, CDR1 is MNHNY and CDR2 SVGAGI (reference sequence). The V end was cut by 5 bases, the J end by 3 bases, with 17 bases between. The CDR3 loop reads CASSVYDQGNYEQYF. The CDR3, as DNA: TGTGCCAGCAGTGTTTACGATCAGGGGAACTACGAGCAGTACTTC.

CDR3: CASSPRPGQNSGNTIYF. CDR3 DNA sequence: TGTGCCAGCAGCCCCCGTCCGGGACAGAACTCTGGAAACACCATATATTTT. This sequence joins TRBV7-8 and TRBJ1-3, with 7 bases that match TRBD1. Germline trimming cut 5 bases from V and 0 bases from J; bases unmatched to any gene: 10. The CDR3 covers 17 residues. The V gene's germline CDR1 is SGHVS and CDR2 FQNEAQ.

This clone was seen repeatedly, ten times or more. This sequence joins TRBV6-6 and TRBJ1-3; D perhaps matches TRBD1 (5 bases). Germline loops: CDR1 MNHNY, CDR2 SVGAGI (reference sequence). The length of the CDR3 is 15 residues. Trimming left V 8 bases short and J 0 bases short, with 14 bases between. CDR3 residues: CASWSDNRSGNTIYF. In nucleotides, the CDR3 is TGTGCCAGCTGGTCGGACAACCGCTCTGGAAACACCATATATTTT.

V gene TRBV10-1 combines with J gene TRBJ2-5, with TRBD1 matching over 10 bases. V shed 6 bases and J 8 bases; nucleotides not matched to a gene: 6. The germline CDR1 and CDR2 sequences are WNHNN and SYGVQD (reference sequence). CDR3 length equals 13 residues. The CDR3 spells CASSSGQGVTQYF. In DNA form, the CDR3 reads TGCGCCAGCAGCTCCGGACAGGGGGTAACCCAGTACTTC.